This T cell receptor beta chain is from a study of type 1 regulatory T cells. Study as a whole: T-allo10 is an in vitro-generated, Tr1-enriched CD4 T cell product specific for alloantigen. Study results and caveats: Compared with non-Tr1 cells, Tr1 cells showed a narrower TCR repertoire.

Germline CDR1 is DFQATT and CDR2 is SNEGSKA (reference sequence). The CDR3 spans 13 residues. V lost 6 bases to trimming and J lost 1 base, with 12 bases between them. MiXCR, applied by TCRdb to the reads, yields one record per CDR3 protein. The table lists more than 50,000 distinct CDR3 sequences, 62% of them singletons. Points on this clonotype: What it binds is unknown.

The TCR sequence derives from a human donor in good health. The sequenced sample was cultured non-Tr1 T cells, either the whole culture or a sorted T cell fraction (not recorded which). The J gene is TRBJ2-5, the V gene TRBV20-1; TRBD1 is a possible D gene (6 bases). CDR3 sequence reads: CSARPDSQETQYF. In DNA form, the CDR3 reads TGCAGTGCGCGCCCGGACAGCCAAGAGACCCAGTACTTC.